The rows below give T cell receptor beta chains drawn from one sample of a study of blood T cell repertoires in COVID-19. Sequenced by immunoSEQ multiplex PCR; TCRdb stores in-frame clones only, minus some. Of tens of thousands of clones in the sample, 88% were seen once. The specimen sequenced was peripheral blood. All receptors come from a man between 45 and 60 years old with active COVID-19. Both conserved end residues are part of each CDR3. D genes are given only for firm matches. Clone size appears in some rows only: once, few, many, or a class for an expanded clone.

J: TRBJ1-2
size: NA
D: TRBD1
V: TRBV7-9
DNA: TGTGCCAGCAGCCGCAATGACAGGGGGTATGGCTACACCTTC
CDR3: CASSRNDRGYGYTF

J: TRBJ1-5
size: NA
D: TRBD1
V: TRBV6-5
DNA: TGTGCCAGCGGGGGGACAGGGGCCGACAATCAGCCCCAGCATTTT
CDR3: CASGGTGADNQPQHF

J: TRBJ2-1
size: NA
D: TRBD1
V: TRBV7-3
DNA: TGTGCCAGCAGCCGACGACAGGGTTACAATGAGCAGTTCTTC
CDR3: CASSRRQGYNEQFF

J: TRBJ1-1
size: NA
D: NA
V: TRBV7-2
DNA: TGTGCCAGCAGCCCCGGAGTCGCCCGAAACACTGAAGCTTTCTTT
CDR3: CASSPGVARNTEAFF

J: TRBJ2-1
size: NA
D: TRBD1
V: TRBV7-9
DNA: TGTGCCAGCAGCTTAGGGACAGGGGGCTGGAATGAGCAGTTCTTC
CDR3: CASSLGTGGWNEQFF

J: TRBJ2-7
size: NA
D: NA
V: TRBV6-5
DNA: TGTGCCAGCCGACAGGATTCCTACGAGCAGTACTTC
CDR3: CASRQDSYEQYF

J: TRBJ2-1
size: NA
D: TRBD2
V: TRBV7-2
DNA: TGTGCCAGCAGCTATAGCGGGGGGGGTTACAATGAGCAGTTCTTC
CDR3: CASSYSGGGYNEQFF

J: TRBJ1-6
size: once
D: TRBD1
V: TRBV10-3
DNA: TGTGCCATCAGTGAAAGGACAGGGGTGTCACCCCTCCACTTT
CDR3: CAISERTGVSPLHF

J: TRBJ1-5
size: NA
D: NA
V: TRBV9
DNA: TGTGCCAGCAGCGGAGGGGGGGTCAATCAGCCCCAGCATTTT
CDR3: CASSGGGVNQPQHF

J: TRBJ1-1
size: NA
D: NA
V: TRBV9
DNA: TGTGCCAGCAGCGTAGCGGGGTACACTGAAGCTTTCTTT
CDR3: CASSVAGYTEAFF

J: TRBJ2-2
size: NA
D: TRBD1
V: TRBV10-1
DNA: TGCGCCAGCAAAGGGGGCTCCGGGGAGCTGTTTTTT
CDR3: CASKGGSGELFF

J: TRBJ2-3
size: NA
D: TRBD2
V: TRBV27
DNA: TGTGCCAGCAGCACTTCCGAGGCCACTAGCGGGGGGGCAGATACGCAGTATTTT
CDR3: CASSTSEATSGGADTQYF

J: TRBJ2-5
size: NA
D: NA
V: TRBV5-1
DNA: TGCGCCAGCAGCTTGGCCAACGGGGTCCAAGAGACCCAGTACTTC
CDR3: CASSLANGVQETQYF

J: TRBJ2-5
size: NA
D: TRBD2
V: TRBV5-4
DNA: TGTGCCAGCAGCCTACTAGCGGGAGTAGGGGAGACCCAGTACTTC
CDR3: CASSLLAGVGETQYF